In its sample, the clone carrying this TCR beta chain was seen a few times. The antigen is not known. The data were taken from a study of cytomegalovirus exposure and HLA in healthy donors. Study details: Drawn from HLA-typed donors, roughly 87 million unique TCRs were held in an early data release.

The study's findings and limits: The authors later found most CMV-associated TCR beta chains appeared HLA-restricted. Presence/absence analyses assumed roughly uniform sequencing depth across donors. Specificity of three CMV-associated chains for CMV antigens was verified in vitro.

The V end was cut by 0 bases, the J end by 3 bases, with 21 bases between. Germline-derived CDR1 and CDR2 are MGHRA and YSYEKL. There are 19 residues in the CDR3. The PCR had 60 Vbeta and 13 Jbeta primers. The data were produced by immunoSEQ multiplex PCR, yet TCRdb's version contains in-frame clones alone and is incomplete. Of 65,000 to 90,000 clones in the sample, roughly four fifths were seen once. This TCR came from a man younger than 35 in good health and CMV-seronegative. This sequence joins TRBV4-1 and TRBJ1-5; tentatively, D is TRBD1 (6 bases). Material: PBMCs. Written as DNA, the CDR3 is TGCGCCAGCAGCCAAGAAAGGTCCGAACAGGGAAAACTCAATCAGCCCCAGCATTTT. It translates to CASSQERSEQGKLNQPQHF.